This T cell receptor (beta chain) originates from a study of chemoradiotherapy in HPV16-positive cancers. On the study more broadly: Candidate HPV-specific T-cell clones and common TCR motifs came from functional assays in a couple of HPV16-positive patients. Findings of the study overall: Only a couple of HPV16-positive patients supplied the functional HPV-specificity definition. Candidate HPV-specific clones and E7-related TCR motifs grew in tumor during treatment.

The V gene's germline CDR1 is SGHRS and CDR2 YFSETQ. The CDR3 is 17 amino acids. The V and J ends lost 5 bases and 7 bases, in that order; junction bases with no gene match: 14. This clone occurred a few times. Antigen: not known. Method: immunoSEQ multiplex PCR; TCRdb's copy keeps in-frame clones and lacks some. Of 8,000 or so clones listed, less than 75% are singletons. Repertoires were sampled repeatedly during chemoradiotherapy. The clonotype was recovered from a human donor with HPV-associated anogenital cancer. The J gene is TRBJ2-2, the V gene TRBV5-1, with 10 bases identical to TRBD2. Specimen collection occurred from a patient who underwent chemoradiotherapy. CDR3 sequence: CASSHDSGGPPDGELFF. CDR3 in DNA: TGCGCCAGCAGTCACGATAGCGGGGGGCCTCCCGACGGGGAGCTGTTTTTT.